This is a list of T cell receptor beta chains from one sample in a study of preoperative IRX-2 immunotherapy in early breast cancer. Clones were sequenced by immunoSEQ multiplex PCR, and TCRdb holds only the in-frame ones, with some missing. The sample yields about 24,000 clones, roughly 90% seen once. The material was tumor tissue, obtained after IRX-2 immunotherapy. These receptors originate from a human donor with breast cancer. The CDR3 runs from the conserved cysteine through the conserved F or W. The D gene is left open where the match is weak. Only some rows state a clone size, as once, few, many or a class for expanded clones.

>NA|TRBJ1-6|NA|TRBV9|15
TGTGCCAGCAGCGAGGGGCAGGGTGGGCTTTCACCCCTCCACTTT
CASSEGQGGLSPLHF
>NA|TRBJ1-2|NA|TRBV15|15
TGTGCCACCAGCAGAGAGAAACAACTGAACTATGGCTACACCTTC
CATSREKQLNYGYTF
>NA|TRBJ2-3|NA|TRBV19|14
TGTGCCAGCCGGGACTGGAGTGGGACAGATACGCAGTATTTT
CASRDWSGTDTQYF
>NA|TRBJ2-3|once|TRBV5-5|14
TGTGCCAGCAGCTCCGGACAGCGGACAGATACGCAGTATTTT
CASSSGQRTDTQYF
>TRBD1|TRBJ1-2|few|TRBV14|14
TGTGCCAGCAGCCCGAGACAGGGAGGCTATGGCTACACCTTC
CASSPRQGGYGYTF
>NA|TRBJ1-4|NA|TRBV5-4|14
TGTGCCAGCAGTCCCGCCAGGACAAATGAAAAACTGTTTTTT
CASSPARTNEKLFF
>TRBD1|TRBJ1-5|NA|TRBV6-6|16
TGTGCCAGCAGCCTCCGGGGACAGGGGGGCAATCAGCCCCAGCATTTT
CASSLRGQGGNQPQHF
>NA|TRBJ1-1|NA|TRBV5-4|14
TGTGCCAGCAGCCTTCGCGGCGCGGGAACTGAAGCTTTCTTT
CASSLRGAGTEAFF
>NA|TRBJ1-4|NA|TRBV7-2|14
TGTGCCAGCAGGGCGGGGGGCTCGGGTGAAAAACTGTTTTTT
CASRAGGSGEKLFF
>TRBD2|TRBJ2-3|NA|TRBV19|13
TGTGCCAGTGGAGGCGGGGGGTCTGATACGCAGTATTTT
CASGGGGSDTQYF
>NA|TRBJ2-7|NA|TRBV10-3|16
TGTGCCATCAGTGACTTAGCGGACGGGAGCTCCTACGAGCAGTACTTC
CAISDLADGSSYEQYF
>NA|TRBJ2-1|NA|TRBV28|14
TGTGCCAGCAGCTCCACCCTTGGCTACAATGAGCAGTTCTTC
CASSSTLGYNEQFF
>TRBD1|TRBJ1-2|NA|TRBV2|15
TGTGCCAGCAGTCCGGGACAGGGGTTATTTGGCGGCTACACCTTC
CASSPGQGLFGGYTF
>TRBD1|TRBJ2-7|NA|TRBV2|13
TGTGCCAGCAGTGTGGGACAGGGGTACGAGCAGTACTTC
CASSVGQGYEQYF
>NA|TRBJ1-3|NA|TRBV6-5|13
TGTGCCAGCAGTTACGGGGGTGGAAACACCATATATTTT
CASSYGGGNTIYF
>TRBD1|TRBJ2-1|NA|TRBV5-1|15
TGCGCCAGCAGCTTCGGACAGGGGGCCGGCAATGAGCAGTTCTTC
CASSFGQGAGNEQFF
>TRBD2|TRBJ2-1|NA|TRBV5-1|16
TGCGCCAGCAGCTTGGGAACTAGCGGGAGAAACAATGAGCAGTTCTTC
CASSLGTSGRNNEQFF
>NA|TRBJ1-2|NA|TRBV19|14
TGTGCCAGTAGTATACCAGGAGGAAAGGGGGGCTACACCTTC
CASSIPGGKGGYTF
>TRBD1|TRBJ1-3|NA|TRBV7-8|18
TGTGCCAGCAGCCCAGGGACAGGGAGGTTGAGCTCTGGAAACACCATATATTTT
CASSPGTGRLSSGNTIYF
>NA|TRBJ2-1|NA|TRBV7-9|13
TGTGCCAGCAGCCCCGGACAGCACAATGAGCAGTTCTTC
CASSPGQHNEQFF
>NA|TRBJ1-4|NA|TRBV5-1|15
TGCGCCAGCAGCCCCCGGCAGGGGACTAATGAAAAACTGTTTTTT
CASSPRQGTNEKLFF
>NA|TRBJ2-1|NA|TRBV19|13
TGTGCCAGTAGTTCCCGACAGGACAATGAGCAGTTCTTC
CASSSRQDNEQFF
>NA|TRBJ1-1|medium-sized|TRBV19|11
TGTGCCATCATCGGACGTGCCGCGGCTTTCTTT
CAIIGRAAAFF
>NA|TRBJ2-1|NA|TRBV29-1|11
TGCAGCGTGGCGACAGTCAATGAGCAGTTCTTC
CSVATVNEQFF
>NA|TRBJ2-1|NA|TRBV2|15
TGTGCCAGCTCAGGTCAGACATCTTCCTACAATGAGCAGTTCTTC
CASSGQTSSYNEQFF
>TRBD2|TRBJ2-5|NA|TRBV5-1|17
TGCGCCAGCAGCTTGGCCGGGGGTAGCGGGGGACAAGAGACCCAGTACTTC
CASSLAGGSGGQETQYF
>NA|TRBJ2-7|NA|TRBV30|12
TGTGCCTGGACCCGGGACTCCTACGAGCAGTACTTC
CAWTRDSYEQYF
>TRBD2|TRBJ2-4|NA|TRBV7-9|13
TGTGCCAGCAGCCCTGGGGGGGGAAACATTCAGTACTTC
CASSPGGGNIQYF
>NA|TRBJ2-5|once|TRBV28|13
TGTGCCAGCAGCCTTGGAGGGCCGGAGACCCAGTACTTC
CASSLGGPETQYF
>TRBD1|TRBJ2-1|once|TRBV5-4|15
TGTGCCAGCAGGGCCGACAGGGGCGCGGGAAATGAGCAGTTCTTC
CASRADRGAGNEQFF
>NA|TRBJ1-5|NA|TRBV7-2|16
TGTGCCAGCAGCTCCGACGGCTTATATAGCAATCAGCCCCAGCATTTT
CASSSDGLYSNQPQHF
>NA|TRBJ1-2|NA|TRBV2|13
TGTGCCACCAACCCTGACAGCGATTCTGGCTACACCTTC
CATNPDSDSGYTF
>NA|TRBJ1-3|NA|TRBV7-2|15
TGTGCCAGCAGCTTAGATAATATAGCTGGAAACACCATATATTTT
CASSLDNIAGNTIYF
>NA|TRBJ1-6|NA|TRBV19|15
TGTGCCAGTAGTATAGATCCCCGGACCTTTACACCCCTCCACTTT
CASSIDPRTFTPLHF
>NA|TRBJ1-1|NA|TRBV6-5|15
TGTGCCAGCAGTTACTCGATCAGGGGAGACACTGAAGCTTTCTTT
CASSYSIRGDTEAFF
>TRBD1|TRBJ1-2|NA|TRBV7-3|15
TGTGCCAGCAGCTTATACACAGGGGGCGACTATGGCTACACCTTC
CASSLYTGGDYGYTF
>NA|TRBJ1-1|NA|TRBV25-1|12
TGTGCCGCCGGACAGTTGAACACTGAAGCTTTCTTT
CAAGQLNTEAFF
>NA|TRBJ1-5|NA|TRBV2|13
TGTGCCAGCAGTGCGGCGACGTCACAGCCCCAGCATTTT
CASSAATSQPQHF
>NA|TRBJ1-3|NA|TRBV14|14
TGTGCCAGCAGCCAACAGGGCGTTGGGAACACCATATATTTT
CASSQQGVGNTIYF
>NA|TRBJ1-2|NA|TRBV5-4|14
TGTGCCAGCAGCCCTATGGGACTGCCCTATGGCTACACCTTC
CASSPMGLPYGYTF
>NA|TRBJ1-2|NA|TRBV5-1|15
TGCGCCAGCAGCACGCGACAGGCCGAGCCCTCTGGCTACACCTTC
CASSTRQAEPSGYTF
>TRBD2|TRBJ2-5|once|TRBV5-1|15
TGCGCCAGCAGCTTGCATAGCGGGGGATGGGAGACCCAGTACTTC
CASSLHSGGWETQYF
>NA|TRBJ1-2|NA|TRBV5-8|13
TGTGCCAGCAGCTTGCCTTACCAGAGGGGCTACACCTTC
CASSLPYQRGYTF
>NA|TRBJ2-2|once|TRBV12-5|13
TGTGCTAGTGGCCCGACGAACACCGGGGAGCTGTTTTTT
CASGPTNTGELFF
>NA|TRBJ2-2|few|TRBV5-4|14
TGTGCCAGCAGCTTCGGGCTAGCGCCCGGGGAGCTGTTTTTT
CASSFGLAPGELFF
>NA|TRBJ1-2|NA|TRBV28|12
TGTGCCACCTCAGACCGGATCTATGGCTACACCTTC
CATSDRIYGYTF
>NA|TRBJ2-5|few|TRBV2|12
TGTGCCAGCAGGACACACCAAGAGACCCAGTACTTC
CASRTHQETQYF
>NA|TRBJ1-5|NA|TRBV11-2|19
TGTGCCAGCAGCTTTTCCGTCTGGTCTGATGGGGATAGCAATCAGCCCCAGCATTTT
CASSFSVWSDGDSNQPQHF
>TRBD1|TRBJ2-1|once|TRBV11-2|12
TGTGCCAGCAGCTCGCAGGGGGCTGAGCAGTTCTTC
CASSSQGAEQFF
>NA|TRBJ2-3|NA|TRBV21-1|14
TGTGCGATGGGGGGGGTCCTTAGCACAGATACGCAGTATTTT
CAMGGVLSTDTQYF
>TRBD2|TRBJ2-7|NA|TRBV9|22
TGTGCCAGCAGCGTAGGGGGGCCAGGAGGACTAGCGGGGGGGCATACGGAATACGAGCAGTACTTC
CASSVGGPGGLAGGHTEYEQYF